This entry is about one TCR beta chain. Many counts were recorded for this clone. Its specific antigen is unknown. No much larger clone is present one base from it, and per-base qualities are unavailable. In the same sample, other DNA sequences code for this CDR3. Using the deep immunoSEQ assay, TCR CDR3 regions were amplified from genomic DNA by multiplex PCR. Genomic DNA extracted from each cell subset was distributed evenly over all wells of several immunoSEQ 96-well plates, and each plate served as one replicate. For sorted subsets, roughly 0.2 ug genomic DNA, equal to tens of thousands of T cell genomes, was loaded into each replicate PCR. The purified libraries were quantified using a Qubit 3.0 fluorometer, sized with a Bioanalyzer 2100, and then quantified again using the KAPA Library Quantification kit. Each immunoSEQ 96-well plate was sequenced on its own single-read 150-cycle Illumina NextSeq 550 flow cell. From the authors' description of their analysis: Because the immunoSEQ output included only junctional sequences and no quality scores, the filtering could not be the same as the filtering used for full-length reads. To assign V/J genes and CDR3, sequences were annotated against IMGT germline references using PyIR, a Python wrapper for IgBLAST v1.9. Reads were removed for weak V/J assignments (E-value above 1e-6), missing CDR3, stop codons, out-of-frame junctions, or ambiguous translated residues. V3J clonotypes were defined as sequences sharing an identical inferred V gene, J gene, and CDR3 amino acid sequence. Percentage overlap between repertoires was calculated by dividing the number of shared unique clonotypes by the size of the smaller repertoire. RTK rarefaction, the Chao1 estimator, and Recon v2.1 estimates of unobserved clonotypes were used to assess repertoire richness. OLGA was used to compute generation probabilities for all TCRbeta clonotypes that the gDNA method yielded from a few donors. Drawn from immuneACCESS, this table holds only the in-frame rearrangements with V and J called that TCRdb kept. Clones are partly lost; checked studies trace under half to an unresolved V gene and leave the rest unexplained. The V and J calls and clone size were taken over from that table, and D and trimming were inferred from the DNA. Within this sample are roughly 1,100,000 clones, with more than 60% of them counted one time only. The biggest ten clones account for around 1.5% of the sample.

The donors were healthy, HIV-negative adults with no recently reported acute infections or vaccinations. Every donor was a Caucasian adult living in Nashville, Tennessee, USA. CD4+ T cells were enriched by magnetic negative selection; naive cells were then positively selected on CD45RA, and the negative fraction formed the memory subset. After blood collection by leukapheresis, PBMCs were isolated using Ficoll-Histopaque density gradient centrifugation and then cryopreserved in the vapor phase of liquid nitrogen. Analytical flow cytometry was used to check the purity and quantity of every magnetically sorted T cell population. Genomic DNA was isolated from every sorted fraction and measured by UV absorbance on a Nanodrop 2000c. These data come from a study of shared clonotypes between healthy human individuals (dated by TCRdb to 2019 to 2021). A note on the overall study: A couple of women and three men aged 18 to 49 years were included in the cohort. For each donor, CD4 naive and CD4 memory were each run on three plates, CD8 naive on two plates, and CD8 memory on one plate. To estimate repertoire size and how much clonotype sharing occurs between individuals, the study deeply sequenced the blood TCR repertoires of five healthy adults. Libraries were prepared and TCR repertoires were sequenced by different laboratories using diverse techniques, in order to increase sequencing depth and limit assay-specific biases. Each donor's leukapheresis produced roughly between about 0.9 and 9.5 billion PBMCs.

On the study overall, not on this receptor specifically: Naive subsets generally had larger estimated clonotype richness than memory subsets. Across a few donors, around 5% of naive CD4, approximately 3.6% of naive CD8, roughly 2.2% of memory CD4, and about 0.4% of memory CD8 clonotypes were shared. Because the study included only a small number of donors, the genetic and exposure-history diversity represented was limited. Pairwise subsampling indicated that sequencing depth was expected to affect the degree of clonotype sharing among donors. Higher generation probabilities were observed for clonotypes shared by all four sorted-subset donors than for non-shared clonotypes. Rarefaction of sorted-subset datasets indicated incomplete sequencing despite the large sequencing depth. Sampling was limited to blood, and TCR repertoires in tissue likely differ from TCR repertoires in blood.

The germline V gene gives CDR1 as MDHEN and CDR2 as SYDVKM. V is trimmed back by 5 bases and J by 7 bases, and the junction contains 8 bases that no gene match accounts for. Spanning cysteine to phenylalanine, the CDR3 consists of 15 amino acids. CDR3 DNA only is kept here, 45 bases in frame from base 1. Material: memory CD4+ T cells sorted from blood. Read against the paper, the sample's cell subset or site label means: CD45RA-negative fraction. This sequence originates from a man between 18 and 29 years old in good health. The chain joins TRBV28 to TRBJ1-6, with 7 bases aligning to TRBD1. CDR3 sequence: CASSTHRGNNSPLHF. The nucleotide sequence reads TGTGCCAGCAGTACCCACAGGGGTAACAATTCACCCCTCCACTTT.